This TCR beta chain originates from a study of blood T cells in healthy people across ages. CDR1 is MGHDK and CDR2 is SYGVNS in the germline V gene. V dropped 7 bases and J dropped 7 bases, with 13 bases sitting between them. The CDR3 loop spans 12 amino acids. This clonotype has just a few counts. Extraction yielded at least 6 micrograms of total RNA per sample. A second roughly 7 to 12 cycle PCR used barcoded and J-beta primers. TCRdb fed the 5' RACE reads into MiXCR, producing one record per CDR3 protein. The sample includes hundreds of thousands of distinct CDR3 sequences, approximately 53% of them seen just once.

Sequenced material: blood. The V call is TRBV25-1, the J call TRBJ1-1, with a possible D match to TRBD1 (5 bases). This clonotype originated in a man aged 35 to 55 in good health. CDR3 in DNA: TGTGCCAGCACCGGAGACAGCAATGAAGCTTTCTTT. Its protein is CASTGDSNEAFF.